This T cell receptor beta chain was found in a study of blood T cells in healthy people across ages. Turning to this clonotype: Antigen specificity is unknown.

The use of a sample-barcoded 5' primer and a J-beta primer mix characterized a second PCR of about 6 to 11 cycles. Each cDNA molecule carried a tag from a template-switch adaptor that contained 12 random nucleotides. TCRdb re-derived calls from the 5' RACE reads in MiXCR, one entry per CDR3 protein. The sample has approximately 800,000 distinct CDR3 sequences, approximately 35% seen once; the top ten hold over 10%. The V gene's germline CDR1 is LGHNA and CDR2 YSLEER. The V segment lost 0 bases and the J segment 3 bases; nucleotides outside the gene matches: 1. There are 15 residues in the CDR3. Study findings and constraints: It was held that diversity estimates obtained from one million T cells represented underestimates.

The chain couples TRBV4-3 to TRBJ2-2; 7 bases agree with TRBD1. Sample: blood. This TCR was recovered from a man between 18 and 35 years old in good health. The CDR3: CASSQDGTDTGELFF. The CDR3 nucleotides are TGCGCCAGCAGCCAAGATGGGACAGACACCGGGGAGCTGTTTTTT.